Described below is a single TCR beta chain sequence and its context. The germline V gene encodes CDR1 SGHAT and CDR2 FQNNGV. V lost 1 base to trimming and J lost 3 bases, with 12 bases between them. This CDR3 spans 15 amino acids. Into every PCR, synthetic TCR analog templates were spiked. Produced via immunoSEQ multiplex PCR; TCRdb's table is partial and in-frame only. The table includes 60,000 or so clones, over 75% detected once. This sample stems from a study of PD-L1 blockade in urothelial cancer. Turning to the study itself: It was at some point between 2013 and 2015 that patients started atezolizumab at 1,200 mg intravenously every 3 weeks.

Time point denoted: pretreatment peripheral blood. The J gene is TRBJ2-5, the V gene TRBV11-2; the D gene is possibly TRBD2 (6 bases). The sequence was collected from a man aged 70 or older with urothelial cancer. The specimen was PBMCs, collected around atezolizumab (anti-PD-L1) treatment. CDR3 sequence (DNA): TGTGCCAGCAGCTTAGGAGGGTCGGGGGAAGAGACCCAGTACTTC. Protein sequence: CASSLGGSGEETQYF.